This is a list of T cell receptor beta chains from one sample in a study of blood T cell repertoires in COVID-19. TCRdb's table, derived via immunoSEQ multiplex PCR, lists solely in-frame clones and lacks some. The sample carries 250,000 to 400,000 clones, around nine tenths recorded once. The specimen was PBMCs or T cells enriched from blood (not recorded which). These receptors came from a man aged 60 to 75 who had recovered from COVID-19. The CDR3 runs from the conserved cysteine through the conserved F or W. A D gene is named only where the DNA matches it firmly. Size values are once, few and many counts, or a class for expanded clones, and some rows have none.

>TRBV4-1|.|TRBJ1-2|.
CASSPLFSYGYTF
TGCGCCAGCAGCCCTCTGTTTAGCTATGGCTACACCTTC
>TRBV4-2|TRBD2|TRBJ2-1|.
CASSQEGRGTSGNNEQFF
TGTGCCAGCAGCCAAGAAGGGCGCGGGACTAGCGGTAACAATGAGCAGTTCTTC
>TRBV11-1|TRBD1|TRBJ2-5|.
CASNQGVQETQYF
TGTGCCAGCAACCAGGGGGTCCAAGAGACCCAGTACTTC
>TRBV11-1|.|TRBJ1-2|.
CASRQNTNYGYTF
TGTGCCAGCAGGCAGAACACGAACTATGGCTACACCTTC
>TRBV4-2|.|TRBJ2-7|.
CASSQGTNYEQYF
TGTGCCAGCAGCCAAGGCACTAACTACGAGCAGTACTTC
>TRBV6-5|TRBD1|TRBJ1-2|once
CASRPTGGNYGYTF
TGTGCCAGCAGGCCGACAGGGGGGAACTATGGCTACACCTTC
>TRBV19|.|TRBJ1-6|.
CASTLTGLGSPLHF
TGTGCCAGTACCTTAACAGGGCTAGGCTCACCCCTCCACTTT
>TRBV18|.|TRBJ2-7|few
CASSPPGSSYEQYF
TGTGCCAGCTCACCGCCCGGGAGCTCCTACGAGCAGTACTTC
>TRBV2|.|TRBJ2-7|few
CASSGTSAVYEQYF
TGTGCCAGCAGTGGGACATCCGCGGTTTACGAGCAGTACTTC
>TRBV19|.|TRBJ2-5|.
CASSIGQGGPETQYF
TGTGCCAGTAGTATCGGCCAGGGAGGTCCAGAGACCCAGTACTTC
>TRBV6-1|.|TRBJ1-4|.
CASSDLRGGSREKLFF
TGTGCCAGCAGTGACCTGCGCGGGGGGAGTCGGGAAAAACTGTTTTTT
>TRBV19|.|TRBJ2-3|.
CASSSIRGGHGNTDTQYF
TGTGCAAGTAGTAGTATCCGAGGCGGCCACGGGAACACAGATACGCAGTATTTT
>TRBV5-1|.|TRBJ2-1|.
CASSTAGIIYNEQFF
TGCGCCAGCAGCACCGCGGGGATCATCTACAATGAGCAGTTCTTC
>TRBV23-1|TRBD1|TRBJ1-4|.
CASGVRRDRAEKLFF
TGCGCCAGCGGCGTCAGACGGGACAGGGCCGAAAAACTGTTTTTT
>TRBV3-1/TRBV3-2|.|TRBJ2-1|few
CASSQDLELRFF
TGTGCCAGCAGCCAAGATCTCGAGTTACGGTTCTTC
>TRBV7-9|.|TRBJ2-3|.
CASSDYSTDTQYF
TGTGCCAGCAGCGACTATAGCACAGATACGCAGTATTTT
>TRBV7-6|TRBD2|TRBJ2-1|few
CASSLIRWTGLAEYNEQFF
TGTGCCAGCAGCTTAATCCGGTGGACGGGACTAGCGGAATACAATGAGCAGTTCTTC
>TRBV5-1|.|TRBJ1-6|.
CASSSPEEHLRSPLHF
TGCGCCAGCAGCTCTCCGGAAGAACATTTGAGGTCACCCCTCCACTTT
>TRBV27|.|TRBJ2-7|few
CASSYRRQKGDEQYF
TGTGCCAGCAGCTACCGGCGACAGAAAGGGGACGAGCAGTACTTC
>TRBV6-6|TRBD2|TRBJ2-7|.
CASSSYLSGGSYEQYF
TGTGCCAGCAGTTCCTATCTTAGCGGGGGTTCCTACGAGCAGTACTTC
>TRBV27|TRBD1|TRBJ2-7|.
CASSFDRTGVSYF
TGTGCCAGCAGTTTTGATAGGACAGGGGTGTCGTACTTC
>TRBV7-9|.|TRBJ1-6|.
CAGRGANSPLHF
TGTGCCGGGCGGGGGGCGAATTCACCCCTCCACTTT
>TRBV19|.|TRBJ2-7|.
CASSRQRSSYEQYF
TGTGCCAGTAGCAGACAGAGGAGCTCCTACGAGCAGTACTTC
>TRBV7-6|TRBD1|TRBJ2-3|.
CASSPPGQGGGDTQYF
TGTGCCAGCAGCCCGCCGGGACAGGGCGGGGGAGATACGCAGTATTTT
>TRBV5-1|TRBD2|TRBJ2-2|.
CASSLRLAGAVSTGELFF
TGCGCCAGCAGCTTGCGGCTAGCGGGAGCAGTTAGCACCGGGGAGCTGTTTTTT
>TRBV6-5|TRBD2|TRBJ2-7|.
CASSYYRTSGSHEQYF
TGTGCCAGCAGTTACTATCGGACTAGCGGGAGTCACGAGCAGTACTTC
>TRBV18|.|TRBJ1-5|.
CASSPRANQPQHF
TGTGCCAGCTCACCACGGGCGAATCAGCCCCAGCATTTT
>TRBV5-1|TRBD1|TRBJ1-1|.
CASKPDRGRAEAFF
TGCGCCAGCAAGCCGGACAGGGGACGGGCTGAAGCTTTCTTT
>TRBV4-3|.|TRBJ1-2|.
CASSPQQGVYGYTF
TGCGCCAGCAGCCCCCAACAGGGAGTATACGGCTACACCTTC
>TRBV2|.|TRBJ2-7|.
CASSEWQNYEQYF
TGTGCCAGCAGTGAATGGCAGAACTACGAGCAGTACTTC
>TRBV4-2|.|TRBJ1-5|.
CASSQDLRTTFGQPQHF
TGTGCCAGCAGCCAAGATCTCCGGACAACCTTCGGTCAGCCCCAGCATTTT